These T cell receptor beta chains were read from a single sample in a study of Ad26.COV2.S vaccination and SARS-CoV-2 variants. Sequencing was performed with immunoSEQ multiplex PCR; in TCRdb, only in-frame clones are kept and a portion is missing. The data contain around 400,000 clones, approximately 83% of them singletons. The specimen was peripheral blood, collected in a trial of Ad26.COV2.S vaccine versus placebo. The receptors were gathered from a person aged 18-60 years who received the Ad26.COV2.S COVID-19 vaccine or a placebo. Each CDR3 is given with its conserved first and last residue. D genes are given only for firm matches. Clone size is shown for a subset of rows, as once, few, many or a class of expanded clone.

abundance	v_gene	len	d_gene	j_gene	CDR3nt	CDR3aa
NA	TRBV6-2/TRBV6-3	15	TRBD1	TRBJ2-7	TGTGCCAGCAGTTACGCCGGGACAGGGGCCCCCGAGCAGTACTTC	CASSYAGTGAPEQYF
NA	TRBV7-9	14	NA	TRBJ2-2	TGTGCCAGCAGCCCCGGGGTGAACACCGGGGAGCTGTTTTTT	CASSPGVNTGELFF
NA	TRBV12-5	17	NA	TRBJ1-2	TGTGCTAGTGGTTTGGGCTCTCGGCAGGGGATTAACTATGGCTACACCTTC	CASGLGSRQGINYGYTF
NA	TRBV5-5	15	TRBD2	TRBJ2-7	TGTGCCAGCAGCTTGTGGGACTACTATTCCACCGAGCAGTACTTC	CASSLWDYYSTEQYF
NA	TRBV5-1	17	NA	TRBJ2-2	TGCGCCAGCAGCGCGAGGTGGGGGGGCGAGAACACCGGGGAGCTGTTTTTT	CASSARWGGENTGELFF
NA	TRBV7-3	15	NA	TRBJ2-1	TGTGCCAGCAGCCGGACCCAGGTCTCCTACAATGAGCAGTTCTTC	CASSRTQVSYNEQFF
NA	TRBV27	15	NA	TRBJ2-1	TGTGCCACTTGTGTGCATTGGGGTTCCTACAATGAGCAGTTCTTC	CATCVHWGSYNEQFF
NA	TRBV6-5	14	NA	TRBJ1-2	TGTGCCAGCAGTTACTCTGGGAACTCCTATGGCTACACCTTC	CASSYSGNSYGYTF
NA	TRBV19	14	NA	TRBJ2-7	TGTGCCAGTAGTATAGATAGCCGGGCCTACGAGCAGTACTTC	CASSIDSRAYEQYF
few	TRBV27	11	NA	TRBJ1-1	TGTGCCTCGACCGGGAACACTGAAGCTTTCTTT	CASTGNTEAFF
many	TRBV5-1	14	TRBD1	TRBJ2-5	TGCGCCAGCAGCGTCCGGACAGGGTTTGGGACCCAGTACTTC	CASSVRTGFGTQYF
NA	TRBV11-3	15	NA	TRBJ2-3	TGTGCCAGCAGCCGCGGATTGTCTAGCACAGATACGCAGTATTTT	CASSRGLSSTDTQYF
many	TRBV5-1	13	NA	TRBJ1-3	TGCGCCAGCAGCCCACATTCTGGAAACACCATATATTTT	CASSPHSGNTIYF
NA	TRBV7-3	17	NA	TRBJ2-2	TGTGCCAGCAGCCTCGCATCCCTGTCCGCGAACACCGGGGAGCTGTTTTTT	CASSLASLSANTGELFF
NA	TRBV7-9	13	NA	TRBJ2-2	TGTGCCAGCAGCTTAGATGGTGGCGGGGAGCTGTTTTTT	CASSLDGGGELFF
NA	TRBV5-4	15	TRBD1	TRBJ2-2	TGTGCCAGCAGCAACAGACAGGGGGCGTTCGGGGAGCTGTTTTTT	CASSNRQGAFGELFF
NA	TRBV6-5	15	TRBD2	TRBJ2-5	TGTGCCAGCAGCCTTAGCGGGGGGTACCAAGAGACCCAGTACTTC	CASSLSGGYQETQYF
NA	TRBV6-5	16	NA	TRBJ2-7	TGTGCCAGCAGTTACTATCCCCCCCCGGGCTCGCGGGAGCAGTACTTC	CASSYYPPPGSREQYF
NA	TRBV7-2	15	TRBD2	TRBJ2-1	TGTGCCAGCAGCTTAGGGGCGGGAGCGTACAATGAGCAGTTCTTC	CASSLGAGAYNEQFF
few	TRBV9	15	NA	TRBJ1-5	TGTGCCAGCAGCACAGCCCCGGGGAGCAATCAGCCCCAGCATTTT	CASSTAPGSNQPQHF
NA	TRBV19	15	TRBD2	TRBJ2-1	TGTGCCAGTAGTATACCAGCGGGAGGATACAATGAGCAGTTCTTC	CASSIPAGGYNEQFF
NA	TRBV11-3	13	NA	TRBJ1-5	TGTGCCAGCAGCATTAGAGGCAATCAGCCCCAGCATTTT	CASSIRGNQPQHF
NA	TRBV19	17	NA	TRBJ2-1	TGTGCCAGTAGTATTGGTAGCGGCCAGGCTCGCTACAATGAGCAGTTCTTC	CASSIGSGQARYNEQFF